These 26 T cell receptor beta chains were all obtained from the same sample, sequenced in a study of T-cell reconstitution after alpha-beta-depleted transplantation in children. Preparation of the TCRbeta library used unique molecular identifiers. One entry per CDR3 protein results from TCRdb running MiXCR on the PCR reads. The sample holds about 22,000 distinct CDR3 sequences, approximately 11% seen once. Sequencing used PBMCs from the stem cell graft donor, obtained from the stem cell graft. The receptors here all came from a human donor who donated a stem cell graft to a child with chronic granulomatous disease.

This clonotype is deemed medium-sized (0.01 to 0.1%). This chain links TRBV6-5 with TRBJ2-1; D is undetermined. Germline assignment: CDR1 MNHEY and CDR2 SVGAGI. V lost 8 bases and J 6 bases, leaving 14 bases between the germline ends. This CDR3 has 13 residues. DNA for the CDR3: TGTGCCAGCTTAAGCAAGCGCACCAATGAGCAGTTCTTC. Its translation: CASLSKRTNEQFF.

This clonotype occurred many times. The V gene is TRBV5-1, the J gene TRBJ1-2; 10 bases agree with TRBD1. There are 18 residues in the CDR3. The V gene end was trimmed by 0 bases and the J gene end by 3 bases; junction bases not matched to a gene: 11. Germline values: CDR1 SGHRS, CDR2 YFSETQ. The CDR3 nucleotides are TGCGCCAGCAGCTTGGCTCCCGGGACAGGGGAAATCTACTATGGCTACACCTTC. Its protein product is CASSLAPGTGEIYYGYTF.

The rearrangement uses TRBV27 and TRBJ2-1; 8 bases line up with TRBD2. The germline CDR1 and CDR2 sequences are MNHEY and SMNVEV (reference sequence). The junction had 4 bases not matched to a gene; V was cut back by 8 bases and J by 1 base. The CDR3 consists of 14 residues. CDR3 in amino acids: CASRSGGSYNEQFF. The CDR3 bases are TGTGCCAGCCGAAGCGGGGGTTCCTACAATGAGCAGTTCTTC.

The table lists this clonotype with many counts. The CDR3 spells CASSQFSTGELFF. CDR3 nucleotides: TGTGCCAGCAGCCAATTCAGCACCGGGGAGCTGTTTTTT. The chain links TRBV7-2 to TRBJ2-2; D not resolved. Trimming left V 5 bases short and J 4 bases short, with 8 bases between. The CDR3 runs to 13 residues. Germline V gene sequence: CDR1 SGHTA, CDR2 FQGNSA. The full variable domain, its missing parts supplied by reference TRBV7-2 and TRBJ2-2, is GAGVSQSPSNKVTEKGKDVELRCDPISGHTALYWYRQSLGQGLEFLIYFQGNSAPDKSGLPSDRFSAERTGGSVSTLTIQRTQQEDSAVYLCASSQFSTGELFFGEGSRLTVL.

The table lists this clonotype with a count of one. The junction differs from germline at one of its ends, possibly a read error. This chain joins TRBV3-1 and TRBJ2-3, with a weak D call TRBD2 (6 bases). Germline assignment: CDR1 LGHDT and CDR2 YNNKEL (reference sequence). This CDR3 comprises 16 residues. The chain's CDR3 is CASSSRLHTSTDTQYF. DNA of the CDR3: TGTGCCAGCAGCTCCCGACTTCATACTAGCACAGATACGCAGTATTTC.

This clonotype was found many times. The CDR3 coding sequence is TGCGCCAGCAGCCTAACCGGGTCGAACACTGAAGCTTTCTTT. Protein: CASSLTGSNTEAFF. The V call is TRBV5-1, the J call TRBJ1-1, with D uncertain. Trimming took off 4 bases at V and 1 base at J, with 11 bases between the two ends. This CDR3 has 14 amino acids. From germline, CDR1 is SGHRS and CDR2 YFSETQ. The whole variable domain, remainder taken from reference TRBV5-1 and TRBJ1-1, is KAGVTQTPRYLIKTRGQQVTLSCSPISGHRSVSWYQQTPGQGLQFLFEYFSETQRNKGNFPGRFSGRQFSNSRSEMNVSTLELGDSALYLCASSLTGSNTEAFFGQGTRLTVV.

This clonotype was counted ten times or more. This sequence joins TRBV7-3 and TRBJ2-1; tentatively, D is TRBD2 (7 bases). This CDR3 has 16 residues. Looked up from germline, CDR1 is SGHTA and CDR2 is FQGTGA. Between the trimmed V and J ends, which lost 2 bases and 4 bases, there was a span of 15 bases. CDR3 DNA sequence: TGTGCCAGCAGCTTAGTAGGGGGGGCTCTTTACAATGAGCAGTTCTTC. It codes for CASSLVGGALYNEQFF.

This clonotype has a count of ten or more. V usage is TRBV20-1 and J usage is TRBJ1-1, with 7 positions matching TRBD1. The CDR3 contains 15 residues. Trimming removed 4 bases from V and 2 bases from J; junction bases left unmatched: 10. Per the germline V gene, CDR1 is DFQATT and CDR2 is SNEGSKA (reference sequence). CDR3 DNA: TGCAGTGCTAAAGGGGACAGCGTAATCAACACTGAAGCTTTCTTT. Translating it yields CSAKGDSVINTEAFF.

This clonotype was counted ten times or more. The chain couples TRBV7-2 to TRBJ2-1; D possibly corresponds to TRBD2 (6 bases). The CDR3 contains 14 residues. V was pared by 0 bases and J by 15 bases, with 18 bases between. CDR1 and CDR2 from the germline V gene are SGHTA and FQGNSA. The CDR3 here is CASSLAILGGELFF. For the CDR3, the DNA is TGTGCCAGCAGCTTAGCGATTTTGGGCGGGGAGTTGTTCTTC.

This clonotype showed up many times. The gene calls are TRBV6-1 and TRBJ2-1; possible D gene TRBD2, 6 bases. CDR1 MNHNS and CDR2 SASEGT come from the germline V gene. The CDR3 length is 14 residues. Trimming stripped 0 bases from V and 7 bases from J, with 10 bases between. CDR3 bases: TGTGCCAGCAGTGAAGCCCACGGAGGGAATGAGCAGTTCTTC. It encodes CASSEAHGGNEQFF.

This clonotype appeared many times. V and J are TRBV5-5 and TRBJ1-2; no definite D call. Germline V gene data show CDR1 as SGHKS and CDR2 as YYEKEE (reference sequence). V was shortened by 5 bases and J by 3 bases, with 8 bases between the two germline ends. The CDR3 covers 12 residues. Here the CDR3 DNA reads TGTGCCAGCAGTCCCGCGGACTATGGCTACACCTTC. This sequence encodes CASSPADYGYTF.

This clonotype was detected ten times or more. V usage is TRBV15 and J usage is TRBJ2-3; D is possibly TRBD2 (6 bases). Per the germline V gene, CDR1 is LNHNV and CDR2 is YYDKDF (reference sequence). The CDR3 is 16 amino acids. Trimming took 5 bases from V and 8 from J, leaving 23 bases between them. The CDR3 spells CATSRWTTESHPTQYF. Here the CDR3 DNA reads TGTGCCACCAGCCGATGGACTACCGAATCTCACCCTACGCAGTATTTT.

The sample holds a few counts of this clonotype. This chain connects TRBV28 to TRBJ2-1; tentatively, D is TRBD1 or TRBD2 (5 bases each). From germline, CDR1 is MDHEN and CDR2 SYDVKM. Trimming removed 3 bases from V and 9 bases from J, with 21 bases in between. This CDR3 spans 16 amino acids. CDR3 protein: CASSFPGPINRSEQFF. In nucleotides, the CDR3 is TGTGCCAGCAGTTTCCCGGGACCTATAAATCGCAGTGAGCAGTTCTTC.

This clonotype was observed at least ten times. V and J are TRBV18 and TRBJ2-7, with D possibly matching TRBD2 (5 bases). Trimming stripped 3 bases from V and 5 bases from J, with 8 bases between. The CDR3 totals 12 residues. The germline gives CDR1 KGHSH, CDR2 LQKENI. CDR3: CASSPRENEQYF. The CDR3 coding sequence is TGTGCCAGCTCACCGAGGGAGAACGAGCAGTACTTC.

This clonotype was detected ten times or more. This chain uses TRBV7-9 with TRBJ2-4, with TRBD2 matching 8 bases. V trimming: 5 bases; J trimming: 0 bases; junction bases outside the gene matches: 3. The CDR3 covers 15 residues. From germline, CDR1 is SEHNR and CDR2 FQNEAQ (reference sequence). Written as DNA, the CDR3 is TGTGCCAGCAGCCGGGGGGGTGAAGCCAAAAACATTCAGTACTTC. This sequence encodes CASSRGGEAKNIQYF.

This clonotype came up many times. The chain combines TRBV12-3 or TRBV12-4 with TRBJ2-7; perhaps TRBD2 as D (5 bases). The length of the CDR3 is 14 residues. V shed 6 bases and J shed 2 bases, with 14 bases lying between them. The CDR3 region is CASSTRASPYEQYF. The CDR3 DNA reads as TGTGCCAGCAGCACCCGGGCTAGCCCCTACGAGCAGTACTTC.

In this sample, this clonotype turned up many times. The genes are TRBV20-1 and TRBJ2-7, with 8 bases identical to TRBD1. The CDR3 length is 16 residues. The trim removed 0 bases at V and 4 bases at J, leaving 11 bases unmatched. Germline lookup yields CDR1 DFQATT and CDR2 SNEGSKA (reference sequence). The CDR3 spells CSARDSWQGASYEQYF. DNA for the CDR3: TGCAGTGCTAGAGATAGTTGGCAGGGGGCTTCTTACGAGCAGTACTTC.

The sample holds many counts of this clonotype. This rearrangement joins TRBV10-3 to TRBJ2-7; perhaps TRBD1 as D (7 bases). Germline V gene sequence: CDR1 ENHRY, CDR2 SYGVKD. V shed 7 bases and J shed 1 base, with 17 bases lying between them. CDR3 length equals 15 residues. CDR3 residues: CAIKEGADGSYEQYF. The CDR3 region has the DNA TGTGCCATCAAGGAGGGGGCCGATGGATCCTACGAGCAGTACTTC.

The table lists this clonotype with many counts. The V call is TRBV13, the J call TRBJ2-7, with 8 bases identical to TRBD1. The CDR3 loop spans 14 amino acids. The germline V gene has CDR1 PRHDT and CDR2 FYEKMQ (reference sequence). V trimming: 5 bases; J trimming: 0 bases; junction bases outside the gene matches: 3. CDR3 coding DNA: TGTGCCAGCAGCGAGGACAGGGCCTCCTACGAGCAGTACTTC. It translates to CASSEDRASYEQYF. The full variable domain, its missing parts supplied by reference TRBV13 and TRBJ2-7, is AAGVIQSPRHLIKEKRETATLKCYPIPRHDTVYWYQQGPGQDPQFLISFYEKMQSDKGSIPDRFSAQQFSDYHSELNMSSLELGDSALYFCASSEDRASYEQYFGPGTRLTVT.

By share, this clonotype counts as medium-sized. The chain joins TRBV28 to TRBJ2-4; 7 bases line up with TRBD2. Germline V CDR1 and CDR2: MDHEN, SYDVKM. V gave up 3 bases and J gave up 0 bases; unmatched junction bases: 11. The CDR3 sequence is 18 residues long. CDR3 amino acids: CASSLGREGGAAKNIQYF. The CDR3 nucleotides read TGTGCCAGCAGTTTGGGAAGGGAGGGAGGTGCAGCCAAAAACATTCAGTACTTC.

This clonotype has a count of ten or more. V usage is TRBV7-8 and J usage is TRBJ2-2; TRBD2 matches at 13 bases. The germline gives CDR1 SGHVS, CDR2 FQNEAQ. J lost 3 bases, V lost 5 bases, and 18 bases had no gene match. This CDR3 has 21 amino acids. CDR3 DNA sequence: TGTGCCAGCAGCCGCCGGACTAGCGGGAGCCTAAGGGCATTGGACACCGGGGAGCTGTTTTTT. It is translated as CASSRRTSGSLRALDTGELFF.

This clonotype was found many times. V is TRBV7-8 and J is TRBJ2-7; D gene ambiguous. Germline CDR1 reads SGHVS; CDR2 reads FQNEAQ. This CDR3 has 12 residues. V was clipped by 5 bases and J by 7 bases, with 12 bases between them. This CDR3 reads CASSPLSSEQYF. CDR3 bases: TGTGCCAGCAGCCCACTTTCCAGTGAGCAGTACTTC.

This clonotype was counted at least ten times. In nucleotides, the CDR3 is TGTGCCAGCAGTTTTCTGGTCGGTGAGACCCAGTACTTC. Its protein is CASSFLVGETQYF. This chain connects TRBV12-3 or TRBV12-4 to TRBJ2-5; no reliable D call. CDR3 size: 13 residues. The germline V and J ends were trimmed by 3 bases and 5 bases, with 10 bases remaining between them.

This clonotype was counted ten times or more. Here the CDR3 DNA reads TGTGCCAGCAGCCCGGATGGACAGTACAATGAGCAGTTCTTC. Protein: CASSPDGQYNEQFF. J is TRBJ2-1 and V is TRBV5-5; weak D call: TRBD1 (6 bases). The CDR3 contains 14 residues. Germline values: CDR1 SGHKS, CDR2 YYEKEE (reference sequence). V lost 4 bases and J 4 bases, leaving 12 bases between the germline ends.

This clonotype was observed at least ten times. The chain links TRBV14 to TRBJ2-3, with 7 bases matching TRBD1. This CDR3 has 18 residues. Germline V CDR1 and CDR2: SGHDN, FVKESK. V was clipped by 4 bases and J by 6 bases; unmatched bases: 19. The CDR3 here is CASSPTLMDRQRRDTQYF. The CDR3 bases are TGTGCCAGCAGCCCCACCCTTATGGACAGGCAGCGAAGGGATACGCAGTATTTT.

In this sample, this clonotype turned up many times. The chain joins TRBV18 to TRBJ1-4; D gene uncertain. Germline CDR1 KGHSH, CDR2 LQKENI. Trimming removed 6 bases from V and 3 bases from J, with 14 bases in between. The CDR3 sequence is 15 residues long. Written as DNA, the CDR3 is TGTGCCAGCTCTGAAGGGATAAGGCCTAATGAAAAACTGTTTTTT. It encodes CASSEGIRPNEKLFF.